This entry lists 18 T cell receptor beta chains sequenced from one sample in a study of a mutant IDH1 vaccine in newly diagnosed glioma. Only in-frame clones appear in the TCRdb table, and some are missing; sequencing was by immunoSEQ multiplex PCR. The sample records tens of thousands of clones, 80% to 95% being singletons. Time point indicated: week 5, during vaccination. Vaccination comprised doses that each held 300 ug of mutant IDH1 20-mer peptide, plus topical imiquimod. Their recognized antigens are unknown. The specimen was PBMCs, collected from a glioma patient whose treatment included an IDH1 peptide vaccine. These receptors originate from a man aged 50-60 years with glioma.

This clone was seen a handful of times. The chain carries TRBV18 and TRBJ2-6; D may be TRBD1 (6 bases). The CDR3 has 18 amino acids. V lost 3 bases to trimming and J lost 0 bases, with 15 bases between them. Germline loops: CDR1 KGHSH, CDR2 LQKENI. The CDR3 reads CASSPRDNHHSGANVLTF. The CDR3 nucleotides read TGTGCCAGCTCACCTCGGGACAACCACCACTCTGGGGCCAACGTCCTGACTTTC.

The J gene is TRBJ1-5, the V gene TRBV2; 9 nucleotides line up with TRBD1. Unmatched junction bases numbered 9, after V lost 4 bases and J lost 8 bases. There are 15 residues in the CDR3. Germline lookup yields CDR1 SNHLY and CDR2 FYNNEI. The DNA for the CDR3 is TGTGCCAGCAGTGCCGGGACAGGGTCATTTGAGCCCCAGCATTTT. Translation: CASSAGTGSFEPQHF.

The chain combines TRBV2 with TRBJ1-5; no reliable D call. The CDR3 consists of 14 residues. V was shortened by 4 bases and J by 0 bases, with 7 bases between the two germline ends. CDR1 SNHLY and CDR2 FYNNEI come from the germline V gene. The CDR3 is CASSGQTSNQPQHF. CDR3 nucleotide sequence: TGTGCCAGCAGTGGCCAGACTAGCAATCAGCCCCAGCATTTT.

The CDR3 loop is CASSLRQANTEAFF. CDR3 nucleotide sequence: TGTGCCAGCAGCTTGCGACAGGCGAACACTGAAGCTTTCTTT. The chain uses TRBV5-6 and TRBJ1-1; possible D gene TRBD1, 6 bases. The CDR3 runs to 14 residues. CDR1 and CDR2 (germline): SGHDT, YYEEEE. V lost 1 base to trimming and J lost 1 base, with 8 bases between them.

The rearrangement uses TRBV4-2 and TRBJ1-4; D ambiguous. The CDR3 covers 17 residues. V was clipped by 4 bases and J by 2 bases, with 17 bases between them. The germline gives CDR1 LGHNA, CDR2 YNFKEQ. The CDR3 DNA sequence: TGTGCCAGCAGCCCCGACTCTCCCCGGACTACTAATGAAAAACTGTTTTTT. Translating it yields CASSPDSPRTTNEKLFF.

The chain joins TRBV7-9 to TRBJ1-4; D gene uncertain. CDR3 length equals 13 residues. Trimming removed 3 bases from V and 10 bases from J, with 12 bases in between. Germline CDR1 reads SEHNR; CDR2 reads FQNEAQ (reference sequence). The CDR3 DNA reads TGTGCCAGCAGCTTGGGGAGAGGGCCAAAACTGTTTTTT. This translates into CASSLGRGPKLFF.

Turning to this clone: The germline gene is not matched at one end of the junction; a read error may be the cause. This chain uses TRBV7-7 with TRBJ1-4; 8 bases agree with TRBD1. CDR1 is SSHAT and CDR2 is FNYEAQ in the germline V gene (reference sequence). This CDR3 contains 13 residues. For the CDR3, the DNA is TGTGCTAGCAGCTTGGACAGGGATGAAAAACTGTTTTTT. This gives the protein CASSLDRDEKLFF. Based on the CDR3 plus reference TRBV7-7 and TRBJ1-4, the full variable domain is GAGVSQSPRYKVTKRGQDVTLRCDPISSHATLYWYQQALGQGPEFLTYFNYEAQPDKSGLPSDRFSAERPEGSISTLTIQRTEQRDSAMYRCASSLDRDEKLFFGSGTQLSVL.

The chain uses TRBV2 and TRBJ1-1; D gene uncertain. The germline V gene encodes CDR1 SNHLY and CDR2 FYNNEI. Trimming shortened V by 2 bases and J by 3 bases, and 7 bases separated the two germline ends. This CDR3 region has 13 residues. CDR3 sequence reads: CASSELGDTEAFF. The CDR3 DNA reads as TGTGCCAGCAGTGAACTCGGGGACACTGAAGCTTTCTTT.

The chain carries TRBV14 and TRBJ1-6; D remains ambiguous. Per germline, CDR1 SGHDN and CDR2 FVKESK. The V gene lost 1 base and the J gene lost 1 base, with 5 bases spanning the gap. This CDR3 region has 15 residues. CDR3 DNA sequence: TGTGCCAGCAGCCAAGCGAGTTCCTATAATTCACCCCTCCACTTT. This gives the protein CASSQASSYNSPLHF.

This clone has just a few counts. This chain uses TRBV6-1 with TRBJ2-4; 9 positions agree with TRBD2. Germline V gene lookup returns CDR1 MNHNS and CDR2 SASEGT. After removal of 4 bases from V and 14 bases from J, the junction contained 18 bases not matched to a gene. The CDR3 sequence is 16 residues long. The CDR3 spells CASSGSGLATPSAEYF. The CDR3 nucleotides are TGTGCCAGCAGTGGCTCCGGACTAGCGACGCCCTCGGCGGAGTACTTC.

This chain connects TRBV9 to TRBJ2-1; D is undetermined. The V gene's germline CDR1 is SGDLS and CDR2 YYNGEE. Trimming pared 0 bases from V and 1 base from J, leaving 8 bases between. This CDR3 comprises 15 residues. The DNA for the CDR3 is TGTGCCAGCAGCGTAGCAACAGAGTCCTACAATGAGCAGTTCTTC. It translates to CASSVATESYNEQFF.

This chain joins TRBV5-1 and TRBJ2-6, with 9 nucleotides matching TRBD1. V gave up 3 bases and J gave up 2 bases; unmatched junction bases: 9. This CDR3 spans 18 amino acids. From germline, CDR1 is SGHRS and CDR2 YFSETQ. The CDR3 nucleotides read TGCGCCAGCAGCTCAGGGACAGGGATAGCGACTGGGGCCAACGTCCTGACTTTC. Translation gives CASSSGTGIATGANVLTF.

V is TRBV15 and J is TRBJ1-5; a possible D gene is TRBD1 (5 bases). V dropped 0 bases and J dropped 5 bases, with 5 bases sitting between them. The CDR3 runs to 13 residues. Germline V lookup: CDR1 LNHNV, CDR2 YYDKDF (reference sequence). Here the CDR3 DNA reads TGTGCCACCAGCAGAGAGGGGGATCAGCCCCAGCATTTT. Protein sequence: CATSREGDQPQHF.

This clone was seen only once. The V call is TRBV6-5, the J call TRBJ2-5; 9 positions match TRBD1. V lost 8 bases and J lost 5; bases outside the gene matches: 6. The CDR3 length is 13 residues. The germline V gene has CDR1 MNHEY and CDR2 SVGAGI. DNA of the CDR3: TGTGCCAGCTCCTACAGGGGGCATGAGACCCAGTACTTC. Protein product: CASSYRGHETQYF.

This sequence joins TRBV6-5 and TRBJ1-1; 8 nucleotides align to TRBD1. Germline CDR1 reads MNHEY; CDR2 reads SVGAGI. The CDR3 sequence is 14 residues long. J lost 6 bases, V lost 6 bases, and 9 bases had no gene match. The CDR3: CASRADRGISEAFF. The CDR3 nucleotides read TGTGCCAGCAGAGCCGACAGGGGTATTTCTGAAGCTTTCTTT.

The rearrangement uses TRBV20-1 and TRBJ1-5; D gene unclear. CDR3 length: 10 residues. CDR1 is DFQATT and CDR2 is SNEGSKA in the germline V gene (reference sequence). The V gene lost 5 bases and the J gene lost 10 bases, with 9 bases spanning the gap. In nucleotides, the CDR3 is TGCAGTGCTGGAATTAAACCCCAGCATTTT. This sequence encodes CSAGIKPQHF.

The chain combines TRBV23-1 with TRBJ1-4, with 10 positions matching TRBD1. TRBV23-1 is sorted into the ORF group, with uncertain function. With V trimmed by 7 bases and J by 3 bases, 5 bases remained unmatched. The length of the CDR3 is 15 residues. The CDR3, as DNA: TGCGCCAGCATCGACAGGGGGCTTTCTAATGAAAAACTGTTTTTT. Its translation: CASIDRGLSNEKLFF.

V usage is TRBV6-1 and J usage is TRBJ1-1, with a tentative D call TRBD1 (5 bases). The CDR3 is made up of 11 amino acids. V dropped 6 bases and J dropped 10 bases, with 12 bases sitting between them. Germline V lookup: CDR1 MNHNS, CDR2 SASEGT. This CDR3 is CASRQALRAFF. The CDR3 DNA reads as TGTGCCAGCAGACAGGCACTGAGAGCTTTCTTT.